Listed here are 16 T cell receptor beta chains from one sample, sequenced in a study of T-cell reconstitution after alpha-beta-depleted transplantation in children. Unique molecular identifiers were incorporated when the TCRbeta library was constructed. TCRdb itself ran the PCR reads through MiXCR, one entry per CDR3 protein. The data show a few hundred thousand distinct CDR3 sequences, over 9.5% seen once. The starting material was PBMCs, obtained before TCRalphabeta/CD19-depleted stem cell transplant. The origin of the receptors is a boy under two years old with acute myeloid leukemia, due to receive a stem cell transplant.

There are a few counts of this clonotype. The V gene is TRBV19, the J gene TRBJ1-2; the match to TRBD1 covers 9 bases. CDR1 and CDR2 from the germline V gene are LNHDA and SQIVND (reference sequence). J gave up 1 base and V 2 bases, and 5 bases lay outside the gene matches. This CDR3 spans 16 amino acids. As DNA, the CDR3 is TGTGCCAGTAGTATACGGAGACAGGGGGGTAACTATGGCTACACCTTC. Protein product: CASSIRRQGGNYGYTF.

Many counts were recorded for this clonotype. The chain is built from TRBV10-3 and TRBJ2-1; TRBD2 matches 12 bases. Germline V gives CDR1 ENHRY, CDR2 SYGVKD. Trimming cost V 0 bases and J 0 bases; bases outside gene matches: 9. CDR3 length: 20 residues. CDR3: CAISESPGLAGQSSYNEQFF. CDR3 DNA: TGTGCCATCAGTGAGTCCCCGGGACTAGCGGGTCAAAGCTCCTACAATGAGCAGTTCTTC.

In the case of this clonotype: Since a much larger clone is just one base distant, this may be a read error. The rearrangement links TRBV5-5 to TRBJ1-2; D might be TRBD1 (5 bases). Trimming removed 4 bases from V and 2 bases from J, with 15 bases in between. This CDR3 contains 15 residues. From germline, CDR1 is SGHKS and CDR2 YYEKEE (reference sequence). The CDR3 here is CASSPGGTVNYGYTF. The CDR3 coding sequence is TGTGCCAGCAGCCCGGGGGGAACGGTCAACTATGGCTACACCTTC.

At least ten counts were recorded for this clonotype. V is TRBV5-1 and J is TRBJ2-7; 9 bases align to TRBD1. Germline-derived CDR1 and CDR2 are SGHRS and YFSETQ. The trim removed 2 bases at V and 3 bases at J, leaving 3 bases unmatched. CDR3 length: 14 amino acids. CDR3 sequence: CASSLQGADYEQYF. As DNA, the CDR3 is TGCGCCAGCAGCTTACAGGGGGCGGACTACGAGCAGTACTTC. The full variable domain, its missing parts supplied by reference TRBV5-1 and TRBJ2-7, is KAGVTQTPRYLIKTRGQQVTLSCSPISGHRSVSWYQQTPGQGLQFLFEYFSETQRNKGNFPGRFSGRQFSNSRSEMNVSTLELGDSALYLCASSLQGADYEQYFGPGTRLTVT.

The chain recombines TRBV6-1 with TRBJ2-5; possibly TRBD1 for D (6 bases). V dropped 11 bases and J dropped 3 bases, with 19 bases sitting between them. The CDR3 covers 14 residues. Looked up from germline, CDR1 is MNHNS and CDR2 is SASEGT. This chain's CDR3 is CASVLGPGEETQYF. For the CDR3, the DNA is TGTGCCTCAGTCCTAGGACCAGGGGAAGAGACCCAGTACTTC.

In its sample, this clonotype was seen many times. The J gene is TRBJ2-3, the V gene TRBV28, with 7 bases aligning to TRBD1. V trimming: 1 base; J trimming: 1 base; junction bases outside the gene matches: 2. Germline assignment: CDR1 MDHEN and CDR2 SYDVKM. The CDR3 length is 15 residues. Written as DNA, the CDR3 is TGTGCCAGCAGTTTATCCGACAGGGGCACAGATACGCAGTATTTT. It encodes CASSLSDRGTDTQYF. The full variable domain, with the rest looked up from reference TRBV28 and TRBJ2-3, is DVKVTQSSRYLVKRTGEKVFLECVQDMDHENMFWYRQDPGLGLRLIYFSYDVKMKEKGDIPEGYSVSREKKERFSLILESASTNQTSMYLCASSLSDRGTDTQYFGPGTRLTVL.

This clonotype has at least ten counts. CDR3 DNA sequence: TGTGCCAGCAGCGTGATAGAACACACAGATACGCAGTATTTT. It specifies CASSVIEHTDTQYF. This chain uses TRBV9 with TRBJ2-3, with D hard to call. V dropped 2 bases and J dropped 2 bases, with 9 bases sitting between them. Germline lookup yields CDR1 SGDLS and CDR2 YYNGEE. The CDR3 totals 14 residues.

This clonotype was seen many times. V gene TRBV20-1 combines with J gene TRBJ2-1; D not resolved. The CDR3 has 11 amino acids. Deletions cut 4 bases from V and 4 bases from J, with 5 bases between. The germline CDR1 and CDR2 sequences are DFQATT and SNEGSKA (reference sequence). CDR3 DNA: TGCAGTGCTAACGAGTACAATGAGCAGTTCTTC. It is translated as CSANEYNEQFF.

This clonotype was detected a few times. The genes are TRBV5-4 and TRBJ1-6; TRBD1 matches at 7 bases. The CDR3 is 14 residues long. Germline V gives CDR1 SGHNT, CDR2 YYREEE (reference sequence). Losses at the gene ends were 5 bases for V and 7 bases for J; bases not matched to a gene: 6. The CDR3 DNA follows: TGTGCCAGCAGGCTCAGGGGGAGCAATTCACCCCTCCACTTT. It yields the protein CASRLRGSNSPLHF.

This clonotype came up a few times. The chain joins TRBV9 to TRBJ2-5; 9 positions agree with TRBD2. Germline-derived CDR1 and CDR2 are SGDLS and YYNGEE. CDR3 length: 15 residues. V shed 3 bases and J 4 bases; nucleotides not matched to a gene: 7. This CDR3 reads CASSAFSGRGETQYF. CDR3 coding DNA: TGTGCCAGCAGCGCATTTAGCGGGAGAGGAGAGACCCAGTACTTC.

Only a few counts were recorded for this clonotype. The chain links TRBV7-6 to TRBJ1-1; TRBD1 aligns across 9 bases. J lost 11 bases, V lost 5 bases, and 12 bases had no gene match. Looked up from germline, CDR1 is SGHVS and CDR2 is FNYEAQ. The CDR3 length is 14 residues. The CDR3 region is CASSAGQGLGRAFF. DNA for the CDR3: TGTGCCAGCAGCGCCGGACAGGGGTTGGGAAGGGCTTTCTTT.

To note about this clonotype: A much more abundant neighbour one base away suggests this may be a read error. The chain uses TRBV24-1 and TRBJ2-5, with D possibly TRBD2 on 5 matching bases. CDR1 and CDR2 from the germline V gene are KGHDR and SFDVKD. Trimming pared 4 bases from V and 6 bases from J, leaving 17 bases between. This CDR3 has 15 residues. CDR3 nucleotide sequence: TGTGCCACCAGTGAATTCGGGATTCCTCAACAGACCCAGTACTTC. It specifies CATSEFGIPQQTQYF.

This clonotype was observed a handful of times. CDR3 bases: TGTGCCAGCAGCTTCCAGGGGGTCGCGTCAAGCCACTCCTACGAGCAGTACTTC. Translation: CASSFQGVASSHSYEQYF. The V and J genes are TRBV11-1 and TRBJ2-7; 7 nucleotides align to TRBD1. Germline loops: CDR1 SGHAT, CDR2 FQDESV (reference sequence). V dropped 3 bases and J dropped 0; count of bases not matched to a gene: 14. The CDR3 spans 18 residues.

This clonotype occurred many times. The V gene is TRBV7-9, the J gene TRBJ2-1, with 10 bases aligning to TRBD1. The length of the CDR3 is 13 residues. Germline V gene data show CDR1 as SEHNR and CDR2 as FQNEAQ (reference sequence). Trimming took 8 bases from V and 3 from J; bases not matched to a gene: 1. The CDR3 nucleotides read TGTGCCAGCGGACAGGGGGTCTACAATGAGCAGTTCTTC. Amino acids: CASGQGVYNEQFF.

This clonotype was observed at least ten times. This chain connects TRBV6-1 to TRBJ2-4, with D hard to call. CDR1 is MNHNS, CDR2 SASEGT, per germline. This CDR3 spans 11 amino acids. V was cut by 2 bases and J by 10 bases, with 6 bases left in between. The CDR3 loop reads CASSEILIQYF. Here the CDR3 DNA reads TGTGCCAGCAGTGAAATATTAATTCAGTACTTC.

This chain joins TRBV6-5 and TRBJ1-3, with D unresolved. The V gene's germline CDR1 is MNHEY and CDR2 SVGAGI. Trimming cost V 0 bases and J 4 bases, with 16 bases left between them. The CDR3 length is 17 residues. CDR3 in amino acids: CASSYSSVLGWGNTIYF. For the CDR3, the DNA is TGTGCCAGCAGTTACTCGAGTGTCTTGGGATGGGGAAACACCATATATTTT.